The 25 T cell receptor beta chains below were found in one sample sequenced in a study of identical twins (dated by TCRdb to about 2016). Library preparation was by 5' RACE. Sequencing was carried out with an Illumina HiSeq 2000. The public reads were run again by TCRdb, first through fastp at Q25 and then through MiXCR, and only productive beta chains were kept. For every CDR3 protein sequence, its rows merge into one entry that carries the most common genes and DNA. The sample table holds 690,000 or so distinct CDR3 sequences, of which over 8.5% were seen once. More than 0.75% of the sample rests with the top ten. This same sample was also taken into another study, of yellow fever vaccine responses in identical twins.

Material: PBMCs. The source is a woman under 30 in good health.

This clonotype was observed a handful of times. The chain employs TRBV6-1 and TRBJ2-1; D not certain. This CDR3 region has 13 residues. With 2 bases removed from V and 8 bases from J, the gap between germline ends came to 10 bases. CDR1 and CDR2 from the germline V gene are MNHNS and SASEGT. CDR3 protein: CASSELPGHEQFF. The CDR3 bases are TGTGCCAGCAGTGAACTTCCTGGGCATGAGCAGTTCTTC.

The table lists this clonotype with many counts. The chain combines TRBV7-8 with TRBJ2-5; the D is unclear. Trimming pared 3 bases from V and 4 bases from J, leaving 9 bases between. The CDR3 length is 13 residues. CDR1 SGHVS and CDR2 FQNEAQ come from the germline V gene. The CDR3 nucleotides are TGTGCCAGCAGCTTGTTCGGATCAGAGACCCAGTACTTC. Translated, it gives CASSLFGSETQYF.

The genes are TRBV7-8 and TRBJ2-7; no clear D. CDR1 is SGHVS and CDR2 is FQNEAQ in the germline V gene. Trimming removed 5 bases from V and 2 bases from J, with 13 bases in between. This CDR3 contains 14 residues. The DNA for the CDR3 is TGTGCCAGCAGCCCTACTATGGCGGCCTACGAGCAGTACTTC. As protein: CASSPTMAAYEQYF.

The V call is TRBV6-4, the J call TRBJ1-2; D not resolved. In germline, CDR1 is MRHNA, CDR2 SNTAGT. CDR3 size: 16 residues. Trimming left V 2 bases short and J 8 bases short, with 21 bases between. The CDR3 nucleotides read TGTGCCAGCAGTGACCTCCAGGCGGTCACAATCATCGGCTACACCTTC. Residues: CASSDLQAVTIIGYTF.

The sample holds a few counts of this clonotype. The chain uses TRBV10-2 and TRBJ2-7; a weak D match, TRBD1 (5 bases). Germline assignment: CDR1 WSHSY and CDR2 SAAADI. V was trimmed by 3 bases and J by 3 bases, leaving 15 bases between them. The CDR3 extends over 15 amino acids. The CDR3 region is CASSEMPPGFYEQYF. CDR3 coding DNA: TGCGCCAGCAGTGAAATGCCCCCAGGGTTCTACGAGCAGTACTTC.

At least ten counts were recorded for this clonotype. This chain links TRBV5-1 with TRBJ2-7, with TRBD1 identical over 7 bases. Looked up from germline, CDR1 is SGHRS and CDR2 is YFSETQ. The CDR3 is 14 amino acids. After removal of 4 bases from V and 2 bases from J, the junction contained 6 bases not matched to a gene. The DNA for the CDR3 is TGCGCCAGCAGCCCCCGGGACAGAGCCTACGAGCAGTACTTC. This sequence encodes CASSPRDRAYEQYF.

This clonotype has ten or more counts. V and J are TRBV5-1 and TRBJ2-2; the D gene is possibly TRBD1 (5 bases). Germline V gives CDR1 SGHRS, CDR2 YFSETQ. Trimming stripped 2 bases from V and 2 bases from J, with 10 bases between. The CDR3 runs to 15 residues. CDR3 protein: CASSFLDTNTGELFF. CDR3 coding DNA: TGCGCCAGCAGCTTCTTGGACACCAACACCGGGGAGCTGTTTTTT.

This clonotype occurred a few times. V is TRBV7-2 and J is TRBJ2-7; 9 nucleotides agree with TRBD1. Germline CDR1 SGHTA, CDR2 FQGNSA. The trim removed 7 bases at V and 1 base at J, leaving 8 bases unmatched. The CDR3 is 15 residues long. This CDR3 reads CASKNYGQGSYEQYF. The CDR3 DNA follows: TGTGCCAGCAAGAACTATGGACAGGGGTCCTACGAGCAGTACTTC.

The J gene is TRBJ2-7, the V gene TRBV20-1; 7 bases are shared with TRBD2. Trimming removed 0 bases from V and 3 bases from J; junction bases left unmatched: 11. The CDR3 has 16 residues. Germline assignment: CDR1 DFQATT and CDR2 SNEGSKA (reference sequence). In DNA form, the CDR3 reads TGCAGTGCTAGAGATCAGGAGACTAGCTTATACTACGAGCAGTACTTC. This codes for CSARDQETSLYYEQYF.

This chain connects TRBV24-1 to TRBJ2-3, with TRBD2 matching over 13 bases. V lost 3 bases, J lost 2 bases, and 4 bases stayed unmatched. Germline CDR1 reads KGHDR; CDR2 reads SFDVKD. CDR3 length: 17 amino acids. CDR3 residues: CATSDRLAGGPTDTQYF. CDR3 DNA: TGTGCCACCAGTGATCGACTAGCGGGGGGCCCCACAGATACGCAGTATTTT.

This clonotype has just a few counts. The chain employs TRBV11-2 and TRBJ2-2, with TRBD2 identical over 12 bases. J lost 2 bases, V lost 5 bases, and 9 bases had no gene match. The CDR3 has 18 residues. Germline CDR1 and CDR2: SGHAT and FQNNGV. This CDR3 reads CASSRSSTSGRNTGELFF. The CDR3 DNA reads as TGTGCCAGCAGCCGATCTTCGACTAGCGGGAGAAACACCGGGGAGCTGTTTTTT.

The CDR3 loop is CSALFGRLTYNEQFF. The DNA for the CDR3 is TGCAGTGCTCTGTTCGGCAGGCTCACCTACAATGAGCAGTTCTTC. This chain links TRBV20-1 with TRBJ2-1; D is undetermined. V was pared by 5 bases and J by 2 bases, with 16 bases between. Germline assignment: CDR1 DFQATT and CDR2 SNEGSKA (reference sequence). The CDR3 length is 15 residues.

The CDR3 protein is CASSLGQGAHTQYF. DNA for the CDR3: TGTGCCAGCAGCTTAGGACAGGGGGCGCATACGCAGTATTTT. This chain connects TRBV7-2 to TRBJ2-3; 10 bases fit TRBD1. The CDR3 has 14 residues. The germline V gene encodes CDR1 SGHTA and CDR2 FQGNSA. J gave up 7 bases and V 1 base, and 2 bases lay outside the gene matches. The whole variable domain, remainder taken from reference TRBV7-2 and TRBJ2-3, is GAGVSQSPSNKVTEKGKDVELRCDPISGHTALYWYRQSLGQGLEFLIYFQGNSAPDKSGLPSDRFSAERTGGSVSTLTIQRTQQEDSAVYLCASSLGQGAHTQYFGPGTRLTVL.

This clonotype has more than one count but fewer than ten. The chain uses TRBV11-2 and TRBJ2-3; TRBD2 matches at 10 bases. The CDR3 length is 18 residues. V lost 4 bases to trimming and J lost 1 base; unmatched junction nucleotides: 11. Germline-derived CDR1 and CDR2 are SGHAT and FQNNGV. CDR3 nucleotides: TGTGCCAGCAGCTCAAAGGCCGGGACTAGCGTAGGCACAGATACGCAGTATTTT. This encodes CASSSKAGTSVGTDTQYF.

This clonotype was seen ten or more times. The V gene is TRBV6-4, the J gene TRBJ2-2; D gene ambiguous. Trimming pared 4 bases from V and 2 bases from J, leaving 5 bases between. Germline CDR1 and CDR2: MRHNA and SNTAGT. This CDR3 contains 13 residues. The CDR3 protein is CASSGTNTGELFF. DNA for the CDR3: TGTGCCAGCAGTGGCACCAACACCGGGGAGCTGTTTTTT.

This chain's CDR3 is CATSRDRQGVNTGELFF. The CDR3 region has the DNA TGTGCCACCAGCAGAGATAGGCAGGGGGTTAACACCGGGGAGCTGTTTTTT. V gene TRBV15 combines with J gene TRBJ2-2; 7 positions match TRBD1. This CDR3 has 17 residues. After removal of 0 bases from V and 2 bases from J, the junction contained 6 bases not matched to a gene. Germline lookup yields CDR1 LNHNV and CDR2 YYDKDF (reference sequence).

CDR3 residues: CASGLAASGGSYNEQFF. For the CDR3, the DNA is TGTGCTAGTGGTTTGGCGGCCAGTGGGGGCTCCTACAATGAGCAGTTCTTC. The chain combines TRBV12-5 with TRBJ2-1; D may correspond to TRBD1 or TRBD2 (5 bases each). The CDR3 loop spans 17 amino acids. Germline V gene sequence: CDR1 LGHNT, CDR2 FRNRAP. The V gene lost 1 base and the J gene lost 0 bases, with 13 bases spanning the gap. Supplemented by reference TRBV12-5 and TRBJ2-1, the full variable domain reads DARVTQTPRHKVTEMGQEVTMRCQPILGHNTVFWYRQTMMQGLELLAYFRNRAPLDDSGMPKDRFSAEMPDATLATLKIQPSEPRDSAVYFCASGLAASGGSYNEQFFGPGTRLTVL.

DNA for the CDR3: TGTGCCAGCAGAGGGGTACAGGGTTCGGGGGAGCAGTACTTC. This encodes CASRGVQGSGEQYF. The rearrangement uses TRBV27 and TRBJ2-7, with a tentative D call TRBD1 (6 bases). The germline V gene has CDR1 MNHEY and CDR2 SMNVEV (reference sequence). The CDR3 runs to 14 residues. The germline V and J ends were trimmed by 6 bases and 7 bases, with 19 bases remaining between them.

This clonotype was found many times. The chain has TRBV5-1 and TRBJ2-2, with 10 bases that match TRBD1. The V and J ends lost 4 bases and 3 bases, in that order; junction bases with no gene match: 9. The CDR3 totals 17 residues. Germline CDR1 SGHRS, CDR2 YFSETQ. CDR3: CASSPTGGPEDTGELFF. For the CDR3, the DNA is TGCGCCAGCAGCCCGACAGGGGGCCCAGAGGACACCGGGGAGCTGTTTTTT.

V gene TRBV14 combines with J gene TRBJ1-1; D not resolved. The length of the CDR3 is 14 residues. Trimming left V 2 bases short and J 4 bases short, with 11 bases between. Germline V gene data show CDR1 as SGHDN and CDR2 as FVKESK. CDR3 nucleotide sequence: TGTGCCAGCAGCCAAACCAGGAGTGGCACTGAAGCTTTCTTT. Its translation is CASSQTRSGTEAFF.

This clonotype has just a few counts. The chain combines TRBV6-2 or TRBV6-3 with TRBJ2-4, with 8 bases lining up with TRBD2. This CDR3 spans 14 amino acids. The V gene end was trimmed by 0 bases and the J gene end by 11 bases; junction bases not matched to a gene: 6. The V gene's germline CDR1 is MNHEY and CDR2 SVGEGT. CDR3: CASSYSGTSYFQYF. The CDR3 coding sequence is TGTGCCAGCAGTTACTCGGGGACTAGTTACTTTCAGTACTTC.

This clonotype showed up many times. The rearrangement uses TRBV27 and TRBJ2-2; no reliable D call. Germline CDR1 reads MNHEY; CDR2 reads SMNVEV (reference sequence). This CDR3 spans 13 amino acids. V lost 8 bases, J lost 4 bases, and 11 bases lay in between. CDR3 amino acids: CASCYIGTGELFF. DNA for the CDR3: TGTGCCAGCTGCTACATCGGCACCGGGGAGCTGTTTTTT.

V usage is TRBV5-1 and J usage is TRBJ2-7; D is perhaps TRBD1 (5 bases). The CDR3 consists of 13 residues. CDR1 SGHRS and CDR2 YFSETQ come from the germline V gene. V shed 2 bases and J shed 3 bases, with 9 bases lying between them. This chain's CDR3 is CASSFKGHYEQYF. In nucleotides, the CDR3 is TGCGCCAGCAGCTTTAAGGGGCACTACGAGCAGTACTTC.

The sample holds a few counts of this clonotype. The CDR3: CASSQGPGGVYEQYF. The CDR3 nucleotides are TGCGCCAGCAGCCAAGGCCCGGGGGGGGTCTACGAGCAGTACTTC. The V and J genes are TRBV4-1 and TRBJ2-7; 8 nucleotides agree with TRBD2. V lost 1 base and J lost 3; bases outside the gene matches: 5. The length of the CDR3 is 15 residues. CDR1 MGHRA and CDR2 YSYEKL come from the germline V gene.

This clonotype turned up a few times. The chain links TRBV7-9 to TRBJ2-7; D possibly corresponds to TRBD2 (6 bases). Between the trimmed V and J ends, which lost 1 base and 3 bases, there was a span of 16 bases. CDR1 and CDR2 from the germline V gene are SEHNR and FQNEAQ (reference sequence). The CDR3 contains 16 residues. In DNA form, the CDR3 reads TGTGCCAGCAGCTTAGGCAGCGGCGGGACTCACTACGAGCAGTACTTC. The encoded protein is CASSLGSGGTHYEQYF.